This TCR beta chain was profiled in a study of blood T cell repertoires in COVID-19. Background on the study: PBMCs, B-cell-depleted T cells, or T cells provided the cDNA or gDNA that made up the material.

CDR1 and CDR2 (germline): SGHNT, YENEEA. The CDR3 spans 16 residues. Trimming removed 1 base from V and 2 bases from J; junction bases left unmatched: 5. Study processing details: Researchers report that nucleated cell counts were estimated from reference gene primer amplification. Clones were read by immunoSEQ multiplex PCR, and TCRdb kept only the in-frame ones, dropping some. V and J calls and clone size are copied from that table; D and trimming were computed from the DNA. The table shows about 190,000 clones, with over 75% occurring only once. The V gene is TRBV11-3, the J gene TRBJ2-3; 8 bases are shared with TRBD2. The receptor comes from a man over 45 who had recovered from COVID-19. The sequencing sample was made of peripheral blood. DNA for the CDR3: TGTGCCAGCAGCTTAGGACTAGCGAGCCTCACAGATACGCAGTATTTT. Amino acids: CASSLGLASLTDTQYF.